This TCR beta chain comes out of a study of cytomegalovirus exposure and HLA in healthy donors. Study in general: Drawn from HLA-typed donors, tens of millions of unique TCRs were held in an early data release.

Primers included in the PCR were 60 Vbeta and 13 Jbeta primers. The data were produced by immunoSEQ multiplex PCR, yet TCRdb's version contains in-frame clones alone and is incomplete. This sample has some 150,000 clones, with about 85% found just once. Each of the donors was a healthy bone marrow donor. Germline lookup yields CDR1 MNHNS and CDR2 SASEGT. V was clipped by 3 bases and J by 5 bases, with 22 bases between them. The CDR3 is 18 residues long. Study conclusions and caveats: In an earlier analysis, in approximately 570 donors, most V segments appeared productive either ~87% or ~30% of the time. Serostatus for CMV was the only available immune exposure information.

Comment on this clone: Antigen: not known.

This TCR was sampled from a human donor in good health. Sequencing was carried out using PBMCs. The V and J genes are TRBV6-1 and TRBJ2-2; possibly TRBD2 for D (5 bases). CDR3 residues: CASSDRALSRGATGELFF. CDR3 in DNA: TGTGCCAGCAGTGACCGGGCCCTTAGCCGGGGTGCGACCGGGGAGCTGTTTTTT.